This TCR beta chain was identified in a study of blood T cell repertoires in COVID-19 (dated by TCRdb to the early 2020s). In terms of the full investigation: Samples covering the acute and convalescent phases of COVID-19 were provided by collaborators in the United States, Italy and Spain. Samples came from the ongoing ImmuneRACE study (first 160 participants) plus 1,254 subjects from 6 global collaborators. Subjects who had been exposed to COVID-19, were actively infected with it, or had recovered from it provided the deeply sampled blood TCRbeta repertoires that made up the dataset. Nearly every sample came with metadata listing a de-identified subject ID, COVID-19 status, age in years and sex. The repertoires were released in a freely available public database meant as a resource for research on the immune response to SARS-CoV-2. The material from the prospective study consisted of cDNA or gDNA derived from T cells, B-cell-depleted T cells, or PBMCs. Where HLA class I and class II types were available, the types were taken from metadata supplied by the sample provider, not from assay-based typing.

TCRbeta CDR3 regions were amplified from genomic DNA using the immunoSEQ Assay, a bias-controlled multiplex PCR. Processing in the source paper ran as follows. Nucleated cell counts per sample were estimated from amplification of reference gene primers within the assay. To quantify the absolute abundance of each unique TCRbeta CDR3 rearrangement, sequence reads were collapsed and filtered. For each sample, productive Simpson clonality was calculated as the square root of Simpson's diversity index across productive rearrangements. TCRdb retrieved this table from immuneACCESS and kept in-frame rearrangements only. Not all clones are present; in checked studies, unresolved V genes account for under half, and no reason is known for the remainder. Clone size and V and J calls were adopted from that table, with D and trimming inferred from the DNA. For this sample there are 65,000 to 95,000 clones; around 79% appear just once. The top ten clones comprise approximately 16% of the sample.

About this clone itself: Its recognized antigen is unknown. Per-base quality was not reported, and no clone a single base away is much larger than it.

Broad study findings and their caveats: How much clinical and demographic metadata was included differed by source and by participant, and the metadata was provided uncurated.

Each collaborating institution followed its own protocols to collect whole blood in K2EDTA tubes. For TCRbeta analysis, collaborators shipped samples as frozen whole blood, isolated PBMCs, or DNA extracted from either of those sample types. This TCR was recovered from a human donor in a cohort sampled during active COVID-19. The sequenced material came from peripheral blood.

The CDR3 protein: CASSLGHADTQYF. The DNA reads TGTGCCAGCAGCCTCGGACACGCAGATACGCAGTATTTT. This sequence uses TRBV11-2 and TRBJ2-3, and the D gene may be TRBD1, 5 bases matching. The V and J ends are trimmed by 5 bases and 4 bases, leaving 10 bases between them. The CDR3 numbers 13 residues from cysteine through phenylalanine. The CDR3 DNA has 39 bases and is translated from base 1. The germline V gene gives CDR1 as SGHAT and CDR2 as FQNNGV.